The clone carrying this T cell receptor beta chain has only a few counts. Its target is unknown. The sample comes from a study of vaccination and CD4 T cells after COVID-19. About the study: Collection of post-vaccine samples followed dose two by a median approximately 69 days, spanning a range of 14 to 241. Overlapping spike peptides served as the stimulus for the cells. These peptides came from SARS-CoV-2 and from the common cold coronaviruses HCoV-NL63, HCoV-OC43 and HCoV-229E.

The CDR3 runs 15 residues. Trimming removed 7 bases from V and 7 bases from J; junction bases left unmatched: 9. Germline CDR1 and CDR2: ENHRY and SYGVKD. Treatment of the sample: roughly 10-day PBMC culture with coronavirus spike peptide pools or control peptides (ViraFEST assay). Sequencing of cultured CD4+ T cell DNA used the Oncomine TCR Beta short-read assay. TCRdb re-analysed the PCR reads in MiXCR, keeping a single row per CDR3 protein. The sample lists about 14,000 distinct CDR3 sequences, around 30% occurring once. Sequenced: cultured CD4+ T cells from blood. The chain carries TRBV10-3 and TRBJ1-6; 8 bases fit TRBD1. This TCR was recovered from a human donor with COVID-19. CDR3 sequence (DNA): TGTGCCATCAAAGACAGGGGCTACGAAAATTCACCCCTCCACTTT. It specifies CAIKDRGYENSPLHF.